The source of this TCR beta chain is a study of blood T cells in healthy people across ages (dated by TCRdb to the mid-2010s). Notes on the research overall: In model experiments, template switching captured roughly one uniquely barcoded TCR beta cDNA molecule for every two T cells. To avoid experimental bias, donors of different ages were distributed randomly across sequencing lanes. Using deep sequencing normalized with unique cDNA molecular identifiers, the study measured how TCR beta repertoire diversity changes with age. Four age groups were formed from the donors: young (average approximately 17 years), middle-aged (just under 40), aged (roughly 59) and long-lived (roughly 88). Two additional independent replicas of 1 million unique cDNA reads from the same blood draw were analyzed for two donors (one aged 18 to 30 and one aged 80 or older).

Sequences MNHNS (CDR1) and SASEGT (CDR2) are obtained from the germline V gene. V and J are trimmed by 6 bases and 2 bases, and the gene matches miss 6 bases of the junction. Including cysteine and phenylalanine, the CDR3 has 15 amino acids. Only CDR3 DNA is held: 45 bases, read in frame from base 1. Library prep was done by 5' RACE. A second PCR of about 6 to 12 cycles was performed with a sample-barcoded 5' primer and a J-beta primer mix. A unique molecular identifier was introduced onto each TCR beta cDNA molecule by a template-switch 5' adaptor carrying 12 random nucleotides. Each sample yielded at least 2.5 million CDR3-containing paired-end reads. The Mint cDNA synthesis kit, primed by a TRBC-specific oligonucleotide, was used to synthesize first-strand cDNA from all RNA. Following uracil-DNA glycosylase treatment, a first 18-cycle PCR with universal primers M1SS and BC2_uni_R was performed on all cDNA. The study's own analysis went as follows. Each sample was normalized by randomly selecting 1 million high-quality reads, each carrying a distinct molecular identifier. Reads with shared molecular identifiers were discarded instead of being binned into consensus sequences. MiTCR, with a Q25 quality threshold and the strictest error-elimination algorithm, was used for CDR3 identification, clonotype clustering and error correction. A nonparametric unseen species model using Euler transformation provided a lower-bound estimate of total TCR beta diversity. TCRdb handled the public reads itself, with Q25 trimming in fastp and clone calling in MiXCR, and kept productive beta chains. Entries that share a CDR3 protein sequence are merged under the most common genes and DNA. Clone size and V and J calls follow TCRdb, not the original study. The sample yields around 2 million distinct CDR3 sequences; roughly 43% were counted once. The ten largest clonotypes hold about 21% of the sample.

Overall study outcomes, separate from this receptor: As age increased, observed TCR beta diversity per million T cells dropped in a roughly linear way, and a significant reduction was already evident by age 40. The percentage of naive T cells measured by flow cytometry correlated strongly with observed TCR beta diversity. Bulk unsorted PBMC profiling prevented conclusive comparison of naive and antigen-experienced compartments. Compared with the aged group, more naive CD4+ T cells, fewer expanded clones and increased TCR diversity were shown by the long-lived group, suggesting age selection. Because the CMV infection status of the donors was unknown, age-related changes in expanded clonotypes may potentially have been confounded. Total diversity estimates from one million sequenced T cells were considered lower bounds and underestimates.

Turning to this clonotype: The target of this receptor is not known. Base qualities are missing; no much larger clone stands one base away.

Donors were 40 or so systemically healthy Caucasian individuals from Russia aged 6 to 90 years. Approximately 10 milliliters of peripheral blood were collected from each donor into EDTA-treated Vacutainer tubes. PBMCs were isolated by Ficoll-Paque density-gradient centrifugation, with at least 7 million obtained per sample. Total RNA, at least 6 micrograms per sample, was extracted from PBMCs with Trizol reagent. For every donor, flow cytometry on a PBMC aliquot measured the percentage of naive CD45RAhigh/CD27high T cells. Specimen: blood. This TCR derives from a human donor in good health. The sequence joins TRBV6-1 to TRBJ1-5, with 8 bases matching TRBD1. The nucleotides are TGTGCCAGCAGAGACAGGGGTGTGGGCAATCAGCCCCAGCATTTT. Its protein product is CASRDRGVGNQPQHF.